This TCR beta chain is from a study of blood T cell repertoires in COVID-19. Overall study: Spain, Italy and the United States supplied samples that represented acute and convalescent COVID-19. T cells, B-cell-depleted T cells, or PBMCs provided the cDNA or gDNA that served as material.

In the study's own analysis: Estimation of nucleated cell counts was performed using reference gene primer amplification. Sequencing was performed with immunoSEQ multiplex PCR; in TCRdb, only in-frame clones are kept and a portion is missing. Clonal size and the V and J genes are those of that table, whereas D and trimming came from the DNA. Of roughly 230,000 clones listed, about 86% are singletons. CDR3 size: 14 residues. V gave up 2 bases and J gave up 5 bases; unmatched junction bases: 5. The germline V gene encodes CDR1 SGHAT and CDR2 FQNNGV. Sequencing input: peripheral blood. The gene calls are TRBV11-2 and TRBJ2-5; TRBD1 agrees at 7 bases. The sequence came from a man aged 35-49 years with active or convalescent COVID-19. CDR3 amino acids: CASSLRGQMETQYF. CDR3 sequence (DNA): TGTGCCAGCAGCTTAAGGGGGCAGATGGAGACCCAGTACTTC.